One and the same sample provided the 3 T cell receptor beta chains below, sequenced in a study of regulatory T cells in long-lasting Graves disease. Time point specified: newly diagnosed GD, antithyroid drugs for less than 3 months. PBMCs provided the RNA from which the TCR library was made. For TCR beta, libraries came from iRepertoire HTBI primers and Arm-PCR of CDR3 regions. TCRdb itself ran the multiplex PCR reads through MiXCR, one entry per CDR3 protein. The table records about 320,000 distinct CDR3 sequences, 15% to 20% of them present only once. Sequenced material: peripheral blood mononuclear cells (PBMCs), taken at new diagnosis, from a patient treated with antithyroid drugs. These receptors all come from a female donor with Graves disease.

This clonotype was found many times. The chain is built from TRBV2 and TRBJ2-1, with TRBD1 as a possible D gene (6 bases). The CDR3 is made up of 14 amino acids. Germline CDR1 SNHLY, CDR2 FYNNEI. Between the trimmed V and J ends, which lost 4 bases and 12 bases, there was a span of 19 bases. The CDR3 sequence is CASSGTGSGKGQFF. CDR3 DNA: TGTGCCAGCAGTGGTACAGGGTCGGGCAAGGGGCAGTTCTTC. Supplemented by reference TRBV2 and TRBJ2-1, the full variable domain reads EPEVTQTPSHQVTQMGQEVILRCVPISNHLYFYWYRQILGQKVEFLVSFYNNEISEKSEIFDDQFSVERPDGSNFTLKIRSTKLEDSAMYFCASSGTGSGKGQFFGPGTRLTVL.

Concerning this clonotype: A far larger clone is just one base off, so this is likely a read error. CDR3 amino acids: CVSSPGTGDTEQFF. The CDR3 coding sequence is TGTGTCAGCAGCCCCGGGACAGGGGATACTGAGCAGTTCTTC. J is TRBJ2-1 and V is TRBV11-2, with 10 nucleotides matching TRBD1. CDR1 is SGHAT, CDR2 FQNNGV, per germline. The CDR3 is made up of 14 amino acids.

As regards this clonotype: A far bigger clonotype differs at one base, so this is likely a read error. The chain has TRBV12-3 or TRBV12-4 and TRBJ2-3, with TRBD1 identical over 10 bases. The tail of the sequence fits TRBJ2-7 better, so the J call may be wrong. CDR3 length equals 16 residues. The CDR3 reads CASSFWCDRGRNEQYF. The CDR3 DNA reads TGTGCCAGCAGTTTTTGGTGTGACAGGGGGCGGAACGAGCAGTACTTC.